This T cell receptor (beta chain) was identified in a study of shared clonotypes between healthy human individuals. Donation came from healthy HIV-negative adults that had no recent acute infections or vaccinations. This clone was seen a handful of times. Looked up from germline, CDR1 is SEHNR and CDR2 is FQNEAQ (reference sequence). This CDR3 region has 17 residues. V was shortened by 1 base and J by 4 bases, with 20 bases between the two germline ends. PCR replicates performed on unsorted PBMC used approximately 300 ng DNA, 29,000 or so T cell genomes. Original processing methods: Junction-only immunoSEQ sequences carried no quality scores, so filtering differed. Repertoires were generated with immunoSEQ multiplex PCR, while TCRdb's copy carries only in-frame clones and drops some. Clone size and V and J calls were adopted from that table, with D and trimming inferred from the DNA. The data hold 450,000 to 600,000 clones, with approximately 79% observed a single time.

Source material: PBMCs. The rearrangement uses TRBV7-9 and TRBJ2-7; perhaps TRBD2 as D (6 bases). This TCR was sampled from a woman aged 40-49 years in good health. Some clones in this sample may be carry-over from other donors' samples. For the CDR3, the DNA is TGTGCCAGCAGCTTAGGAGGCGTTGGGCCTAGCGCGTACGAGCAGTACTTC. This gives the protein CASSLGGVGPSAYEQYF.